The 10 T cell receptor beta chains presented below share a single source sample, sequenced in a study of blood T cell repertoires in COVID-19. Sequenced by immunoSEQ multiplex PCR; TCRdb stores in-frame clones only, minus some. The table records over 120,000 clones, over 75% of them present only once. The sequencing sample was made of peripheral blood. The receptors derive from a woman between 45 and 60 years old with acute or convalescent COVID-19.

This clone was counted between two and nine times. The V call is TRBV7-9, the J call TRBJ1-6; 7 bases align to TRBD1. The trim removed 2 bases at V and 7 bases at J, leaving 11 bases unmatched. In germline, CDR1 is SEHNR, CDR2 FQNEAQ (reference sequence). This CDR3 has 17 amino acids. CDR3 DNA sequence: TGTGCCAGCAGCTTACCCGTACAGGGGACTGGAAATTCACCCCTCCACTTT. Translating it yields CASSLPVQGTGNSPLHF.

The rearrangement joins TRBV6-2 or TRBV6-3 to TRBJ1-2; D gene ambiguous. Between the trimmed V and J ends, which lost 0 bases and 7 bases, there was a span of 9 bases. Per the germline V gene, CDR1 is MNHEY and CDR2 is SVGEGT. This CDR3 region has 13 residues. The DNA for the CDR3 is TGTGCCAGCAGTTACTCCCGGGATCGTGGCTACACCTTC. Translating it yields CASSYSRDRGYTF.

This clone appeared a single time. The V and J genes are TRBV29-1 and TRBJ1-2; 7 bases are shared with TRBD1. Germline V gene sequence: CDR1 SQVTM, CDR2 ANQGSEA. The CDR3 length is 11 residues. Losses at the gene ends were 7 bases for V and 4 bases for J; bases not matched to a gene: 3. This chain's CDR3 is CSAGGSYGYTF. The CDR3 DNA is TGCAGCGCAGGGGGAAGCTATGGCTACACCTTC.

The genes are TRBV5-4 and TRBJ2-2; 8 bases are a match to TRBD2. The CDR3 consists of 15 residues. Trimming removed 4 bases from V and 5 bases from J; junction bases left unmatched: 7. The V gene's germline CDR1 is SGHNT and CDR2 YYREEE (reference sequence). The CDR3 coding sequence is TGTGCCAGCAGCCCGGGGGGGCAGGTAACCGGGGAGCTGTTTTTT. Its translation is CASSPGGQVTGELFF.

This chain uses TRBV2 with TRBJ2-1; D call uncertain. This CDR3 comprises 14 residues. Germline lookup yields CDR1 SNHLY and CDR2 FYNNEI. CDR3 in DNA: TGTGTAGCCGCCGAGAGTATTAGGTACAATGAGCAGTTCTTC. It specifies CVAAESIRYNEQFF.

This clone was recorded once. This CDR3 is CASSRGQSPYEQYF. The CDR3 region has the DNA TGTGCCAGCTCACGGGGACAGTCGCCCTACGAGCAGTACTTC. The genes are TRBV18 and TRBJ2-7; 7 bases agree with TRBD1. The CDR3 spans 14 residues. CDR1 is KGHSH and CDR2 is LQKENI in the germline V gene. V was pared by 4 bases and J by 2 bases, with 5 bases of the junction left unmatched.

The CDR3 coding sequence is TGTGCCAGCAGCTCCACAGACAGCCTGTATAGCAATCAGCCCCAGCATTTT. This gives the protein CASSSTDSLYSNQPQHF. The chain recombines TRBV3-1 (or the pseudogene TRBV3-2) with TRBJ1-5; a possible D gene is TRBD1 (5 bases). Trimming left V 5 bases short and J 0 bases short, with 17 bases between. Germline lookup yields CDR1 LGHDT and CDR2 YNNKEL (reference sequence). The CDR3 length is 17 residues.

This sequence joins TRBV9 and TRBJ2-1; perhaps TRBD2 as D (5 bases). From germline, CDR1 is SGDLS and CDR2 YYNGEE. The length of the CDR3 is 14 residues. V was cut by 5 bases and J by 8 bases, with 17 bases left in between. CDR3 in DNA: TGTGCCAGCAGTCGGGGAGAAGGGTTGGATGAGCAGTTCTTC. As protein: CASSRGEGLDEQFF.

The chain has TRBV28 and TRBJ2-7; 9 positions match TRBD2. Unmatched junction bases numbered 13, after V lost 7 bases and J lost 3 bases. The CDR3 runs to 16 residues. CDR1 is MDHEN and CDR2 is SYDVKM in the germline V gene. The CDR3: CASTLGGLAGIYEQYF. As DNA, the CDR3 is TGTGCCAGCACCTTAGGGGGACTAGCCGGCATCTACGAGCAGTACTTC.

The rearrangement joins TRBV6-4 to TRBJ2-1; D possibly corresponds to TRBD2 (5 bases). The CDR3 is made up of 17 amino acids. Trimming removed 3 bases from V and 0 bases from J, with 15 bases in between. The germline V gene has CDR1 MRHNA and CDR2 SNTAGT. The DNA for the CDR3 is TGTGCCAGCAGTGAGGAGTGGGGAGCAAGCTCCTACAATGAGCAGTTCTTC. Its protein product is CASSEEWGASSYNEQFF.